Below, 26 T cell receptor beta chains from the same sample are listed, as sequenced in a study of OX40 agonist ivuxolimab in advanced cancers. Method: immunoSEQ multiplex PCR; TCRdb's copy keeps in-frame clones and lacks some. This sample yields 45,000 to 60,000 clones, of which approximately 91% are seen a single time; around 4% belongs to the top ten. This material consisted of CD4+ or CD8+ T cells sorted from blood, taken in a trial of the OX40 agonist ivuxolimab. Receptors originate from an adult with an advanced solid tumor such as melanoma, head and neck, liver or kidney cancer.

The chain is built from TRBV28 and TRBJ1-5, with D uncertain. The CDR3 runs to 14 residues. The germline V gene encodes CDR1 MDHEN and CDR2 SYDVKM. V was pared by 5 bases and J by 0 bases, with 8 bases between. Written as DNA, the CDR3 is TGTGCCAGCAGTCAGGCCCTTAGCAATCAGCCCCAGCATTTT. It codes for CASSQALSNQPQHF.

The rearrangement joins TRBV9 to TRBJ2-1; D is unresolved. Germline CDR1 is SGDLS and CDR2 is YYNGEE. There are 13 residues in the CDR3. Trimming pared 4 bases from V and 5 bases from J, leaving 10 bases between. The CDR3 reads CASSPGPNNEQFF. In DNA, the CDR3 is TGTGCCAGCAGCCCCGGACCGAACAATGAGCAGTTCTTC.

The V and J genes are TRBV4-3 and TRBJ1-5, with D uncertain. This CDR3 is built from 15 residues. V was shortened by 0 bases and J by 0 bases, with 6 bases between the two germline ends. Germline V lookup: CDR1 LGHNA, CDR2 YSLEER. CDR3 nucleotide sequence: TGCGCCAGCAGCCAAGATCACATTAGCAATCAGCCCCAGCATTTT. Translation: CASSQDHISNQPQHF.

The gene calls are TRBV27 and TRBJ2-2; D perhaps matches TRBD2 (5 bases). V was shortened by 5 bases and J by 2 bases, with 15 bases between the two germline ends. Germline values: CDR1 MNHEY, CDR2 SMNVEV (reference sequence). The CDR3 spans 16 residues. CDR3 residues: CASSPLDSLNTGELFF. DNA for the CDR3: TGTGCCAGCAGTCCCCTGGACTCGCTCAACACCGGGGAGCTGTTTTTT.

The J gene is TRBJ2-7, the V gene TRBV7-9; 12 bases align to TRBD2. The CDR3 runs to 15 residues. Unmatched junction bases numbered 6, after V lost 4 bases and J lost 5 bases. Looked up from germline, CDR1 is SEHNR and CDR2 is FQNEAQ (reference sequence). As DNA, the CDR3 is TGTGCCAGCAGCTCCCTAGCGGGAGGGCCCCACGAGCAGTACTTC. Amino acids: CASSSLAGGPHEQYF.

The V gene is TRBV14, the J gene TRBJ2-1, with TRBD1 matching over 12 bases. The CDR3 contains 14 residues. CDR1 is SGHDN and CDR2 is FVKESK in the germline V gene. The ends lost 4 bases at V and 7 bases at J; junction bases unmatched: 2. The CDR3 loop reads CASSRDRGQNEQFF. CDR3 in DNA: TGTGCCAGCAGCCGGGACAGGGGGCAGAATGAGCAGTTCTTC.

This chain joins TRBV4-3 and TRBJ2-1; TRBD2 matches at 9 bases. The V gene's germline CDR1 is LGHNA and CDR2 YSLEER. V lost 0 bases, J lost 5 bases, and 8 bases stayed unmatched. The length of the CDR3 is 17 residues. CDR3: CASSQDVLAGTHNEQFF. CDR3 in DNA: TGCGCCAGCAGCCAAGATGTTCTAGCGGGAACACACAATGAGCAGTTCTTC.

The chain employs TRBV7-9 and TRBJ2-6; D might be TRBD1 or TRBD2, each matching 5 bases. Trimming shortened V by 3 bases and J by 2 bases, and 17 bases separated the two germline ends. The CDR3 has 18 residues. CDR1 is SEHNR, CDR2 FQNEAQ, per germline (reference sequence). CDR3 loop: CASSLGDLAYTGANVLTF. The CDR3 DNA follows: TGTGCCAGCAGCTTGGGGGATTTAGCGTATACTGGGGCCAACGTCCTGACTTTC.

This clone was seen a handful of times. CDR3 sequence (DNA): TGTGCCAGCAGGGAGGGAGCAGGGGGTGGCTACGAGCAGTACTTC. Translating gives CASREGAGGGYEQYF. The rearrangement uses TRBV6-5 and TRBJ2-7; D is perhaps TRBD1 (7 bases). This CDR3 spans 15 amino acids. Trimming pared 6 bases from V and 3 bases from J, leaving 18 bases between. In germline, CDR1 is MNHEY, CDR2 SVGAGI.

This chain joins TRBV4-1 and TRBJ2-1, with a tentative D call TRBD2 (6 bases). Germline assignment: CDR1 MGHRA and CDR2 YSYEKL. V was pared by 1 base and J by 0 bases, with 13 bases between. The length of the CDR3 is 17 residues. CDR3 protein: CASSQVTSPSSYNEQFF. The DNA for the CDR3 is TGCGCCAGCAGCCAAGTAACTAGCCCGAGCTCCTACAATGAGCAGTTCTTC.

V is TRBV28 and J is TRBJ2-5; 13 positions agree with TRBD2. The CDR3 has 16 amino acids. Germline values: CDR1 MDHEN, CDR2 SYDVKM. With V trimmed by 4 bases and J by 4 bases, 6 bases remained unmatched. In nucleotides, the CDR3 is TGTGCCAGCAGTTCCTTACTAGCGGGAGGGATAGAGACCCAGTACTTC. This translates into CASSSLLAGGIETQYF.

The genes are TRBV28 and TRBJ2-1, with 7 bases that match TRBD2. The CDR3 is 18 amino acids. V lost 2 bases and J lost 3; bases outside the gene matches: 13. Germline CDR1 is MDHEN and CDR2 is SYDVKM. CDR3 protein: CASSLVLGGSGVYNEQFF. The CDR3, as DNA: TGTGCCAGCAGTTTAGTTTTGGGCGGGAGCGGTGTCTACAATGAGCAGTTCTTC.

V is TRBV28 and J is TRBJ1-1; 7 bases fit TRBD1. Germline V CDR1 and CDR2: MDHEN, SYDVKM. This CDR3 spans 21 amino acids. The V and J ends lost 6 bases and 0 bases, in that order; junction bases with no gene match: 25. As DNA, the CDR3 is TGTGCCAGCAGACACGCAACCGGGACAGTTATAAGTATTGGCATGAACACTGAAGCTTTCTTT. Protein: CASRHATGTVISIGMNTEAFF.

The genes are TRBV4-3 and TRBJ2-3; 11 bases are shared with TRBD2. CDR1 is LGHNA, CDR2 YSLEER, per germline. With V trimmed by 0 bases and J by 0 bases, 5 bases remained unmatched. The CDR3 is 18 amino acids. CDR3 sequence (DNA): TGCGCCAGCAGCCAAGATCCGACTAGCGGGACTAGCACAGATACGCAGTATTTT. This encodes CASSQDPTSGTSTDTQYF.

This clone is a singleton in its sample. This chain uses TRBV9 with TRBJ2-3, with 7 bases that match TRBD2. V was pared by 5 bases and J by 0 bases, with 6 bases of the junction left unmatched. This CDR3 comprises 15 residues. Germline values: CDR1 SGDLS, CDR2 YYNGEE. CDR3 loop: CASREGLFSTDTQYF. The CDR3 coding sequence is TGTGCCAGCAGAGAGGGACTATTCAGCACAGATACGCAGTATTTT.

This chain connects TRBV7-8 to TRBJ2-7; D is unclear. V lost 7 bases and J lost 6, with 16 bases in between. The CDR3 consists of 13 residues. The germline CDR1 and CDR2 sequences are SGHVS and FQNEAQ. CDR3 sequence: CASTPVNPVEQYF. CDR3 bases: TGTGCCAGCACTCCCGTTAATCCTGTCGAGCAGTACTTC. Complete variable domain (other parts from reference TRBV7-8 and TRBJ2-7): GAGVSQSPRYKVAKRGQDVALRCDPISGHVSLFWYQQALGQGPEFLTYFQNEAQLDKSGLPSDRFFAERPEGSVSTLKIQRTQQEDSAVYLCASTPVNPVEQYFGPGTRLTVT.

V is TRBV7-8 and J is TRBJ2-1, with 9 bases that match TRBD1. There are 21 residues in the CDR3. The germline gives CDR1 SGHVS, CDR2 FQNEAQ. J gave up 6 bases and V 0 bases, and 21 bases lay outside the gene matches. This CDR3 reads CASSLAEVQGAPLIQGNEQFF. The CDR3 region has the DNA TGTGCCAGCAGCTTAGCGGAGGTACAGGGGGCTCCCTTAATTCAGGGCAATGAGCAGTTCTTC.

This CDR3 is CASSLTGFNTEAFF. The DNA for the CDR3 is TGTGCCAGCAGCCTAACAGGGTTTAACACTGAAGCTTTCTTT. The chain employs TRBV12-1 and TRBJ1-1; TRBD1 reflects the table's D call only, with no check against the DNA. TRBV12-1 is a listed pseudogene. The CDR3 is 14 amino acids.

This clone was seen once. The chain carries TRBV7-9 and TRBJ2-1; 7 bases line up with TRBD2. CDR1 SEHNR and CDR2 FQNEAQ come from the germline V gene (reference sequence). The length of the CDR3 is 18 residues. The V gene end was trimmed by 8 bases and the J gene end by 8 bases; junction bases not matched to a gene: 24. The DNA for the CDR3 is TGTGCCAGCTATGTAGGTTCCGCCGGGGACTATGATTGGGATGAGCAGTTCTTC. This codes for CASYVGSAGDYDWDEQFF.

This sequence joins TRBV5-1 and TRBJ2-3; the D is unclear. CDR1 and CDR2 (germline): SGHRS, YFSETQ. Trimming cost V 1 base and J 4 bases, with 1 base left between them. The CDR3 contains 11 residues. The CDR3 sequence is CASSLSDTQYF. CDR3 nucleotides: TGCGCCAGCAGCTTGTCAGATACGCAGTATTTT. Together with reference TRBV5-1 and TRBJ2-3, the CDR3 gives the full variable domain: KAGVTQTPRYLIKTRGQQVTLSCSPISGHRSVSWYQQTPGQGLQFLFEYFSETQRNKGNFPGRFSGRQFSNSRSEMNVSTLELGDSALYLCASSLSDTQYFGPGTRLTVL.

The V and J genes are TRBV28 and TRBJ2-1, with 13 positions matching TRBD2. Trimming at V came to 3 bases and at J to 0 bases, leaving 11 bases not matched to a gene. Germline assignment: CDR1 MDHEN and CDR2 SYDVKM. The CDR3 has 20 residues. CDR3 protein: CASSFTSGTSGTSSYNEQFF. For the CDR3, the DNA is TGTGCCAGCAGTTTCACCTCCGGGACTAGCGGGACGAGCTCCTACAATGAGCAGTTCTTC.

V and J are TRBV19 and TRBJ2-5; D might be TRBD2 (5 bases). Trimming cost V 4 bases and J 1 base, with 13 bases left between them. The CDR3 contains 15 residues. Germline V gene data show CDR1 as LNHDA and CDR2 as SQIVND (reference sequence). The CDR3 sequence is CASSNDASPQETQYF. For the CDR3, the DNA is TGTGCCAGTAGTAACGATGCTAGCCCCCAAGAGACCCAGTACTTC. Together with reference TRBV19 and TRBJ2-5, the CDR3 gives the full variable domain: DGGITQSPKYLFRKEGQNVTLSCEQNLNHDAMYWYRQDPGQGLRLIYYSQIVNDFQKGDIAEGYSVSREKKESFPLTVTSAQKNPTAFYLCASSNDASPQETQYFGPGTRLLVL.

This chain joins TRBV6-6 and TRBJ2-7, with a possible D match to TRBD1 (6 bases). Per germline, CDR1 MNHNY and CDR2 SVGAGI (reference sequence). Trimming cost V 0 bases and J 12 bases, with 24 bases left between them. There are 16 residues in the CDR3. In DNA form, the CDR3 reads TGTGCCAGCAGTTACTCGGACAGCCTGTCTCCTACGAGCTGGTACTTC. This encodes CASSYSDSLSPTSWYF.

This clone occurred a few times. The genes are TRBV11-2 and TRBJ2-2, with unresolved D. The V gene's germline CDR1 is SGHAT and CDR2 FQNNGV. This CDR3 contains 17 residues. The germline V and J ends were trimmed by 5 bases and 1 base, with 17 bases remaining between them. DNA for the CDR3: TGTGCCAGCAGCCAGGCGGTCTGGGGTATGAACACCGGGGAGCTGTTTTTT. This codes for CASSQAVWGMNTGELFF.

J is TRBJ2-7 and V is TRBV5-1; D not certain. The CDR3 is made up of 14 amino acids. Trimming cost V 4 bases and J 0 bases, with 11 bases left between them. Per germline, CDR1 SGHRS and CDR2 YFSETQ. The CDR3 loop is CASSLTASSYEQYF. The CDR3 nucleotides are TGCGCCAGCAGCCTTACGGCGAGCTCCTACGAGCAGTACTTC.

The chain combines TRBV7-8 with TRBJ2-5; TRBD1 agrees at 8 bases. J gave up 5 bases and V 2 bases, and 7 bases lay outside the gene matches. In germline, CDR1 is SGHVS, CDR2 FQNEAQ. The CDR3 loop spans 15 amino acids. The CDR3 nucleotides read TGTGCCAGCAGCTTATGGACAGGGCGTATGGAGACCCAGTACTTC. This codes for CASSLWTGRMETQYF.